These T cell receptor beta chains were read from a single sample in a study of shared clonotypes between healthy human individuals. Measured with immunoSEQ multiplex PCR; TCRdb has only the in-frame clones, and not every one. Of over 400,000 clones detected, approximately 80% appear once; the ten largest clones hold 12%. Sequenced: PBMCs. These receptors all come from a woman aged 40 to 50 in good health. Some clones in this sample may be carry-over from other donors' samples. CDR3s include the opening cysteine and the closing phenylalanine or tryptophan. The D gene is left open where the match is weak. Clone sizes are given selectively: once, few, many, or a class where the clone is expanded.

abundance	v_gene	d_gene	j_gene	CDR3aa	CDR3nt
.	TRBV9	.	TRBJ1-4	CASSPRTAAPNEKLFF	TGTGCCAGCAGCCCACGGACAGCCGCTCCTAATGAAAAACTGTTTTTT
.	TRBV28	TRBD1	TRBJ2-3	CASSFRLGRGPDTQYF	TGTGCCAGCAGTTTTAGGCTCGGCAGGGGGCCAGATACGCAGTATTTT
.	TRBV11-3	TRBD1	TRBJ2-7	CASSLDGDSEREQYF	TGTGCCAGCAGCTTAGATGGGGACAGCGAGAGGGAGCAGTACTTC
.	TRBV28	TRBD2	TRBJ2-1	CASSPPSGRAFDPFF	TGTGCCAGCAGCCCACCTAGCGGGAGGGCCTTTGATCCGTTCTTC
many	TRBV29-1	.	TRBJ1-1	CSVSIQSNTEAFF	TGCAGCGTTTCCATACAATCGAACACTGAAGCTTTCTTT
.	TRBV6-6	TRBD1	TRBJ1-2	CASSYGTGSDGYTF	TGTGCCAGCAGTTACGGGACAGGGAGCGATGGCTACACCTTC
.	TRBV27	.	TRBJ2-1	CASSLQGPYNEQFF	TGTGCCAGCAGTTTACAGGGGCCCTACAATGAGCAGTTCTTC
once	TRBV28	.	TRBJ2-4	CASTKGPRPGGSKNIQYF	TGTGCCAGCACCAAAGGGCCCAGACCAGGGGGGTCCAAAAACATTCAGTACTTC
few	TRBV30	.	TRBJ2-5	CAHQSNQETQYF	TGTGCCCATCAGAGCAACCAAGAGACCCAGTACTTC
.	TRBV19	TRBD1	TRBJ1-4	CASSTDRDEKLFF	TGTGCCAGTAGTACAGACAGGGATGAAAAACTGTTTTTT
.	TRBV7-2	TRBD1	TRBJ1-5	CASSSGTGSNQPQHF	TGTGCCAGCAGCTCCGGGACAGGCAGCAATCAGCCCCAGCATTTT
.	TRBV6-1	TRBD2	TRBJ2-5	CASSEGIAGEIRETQYF	TGTGCCAGCAGTGAAGGGATAGCGGGAGAGATTCGAGAGACCCAGTACTTC
.	TRBV28	TRBD1	TRBJ1-1	CATIIRGGYVAFF	TGTGCCACTATAATTAGAGGGGGCTACGTAGCTTTCTTT
.	TRBV11-2	.	TRBJ2-3	CASSLTVTDTQYF	TGTGCCAGCAGCTTAACGGTCACAGATACGCAGTATTTT
once	TRBV6-1	.	TRBJ2-7	CASSEGQGRSDEQYF	TGTGCCAGCAGTGAAGGGCAGGGGAGATCTGACGAGCAGTACTTC
.	TRBV5-3	TRBD2	TRBJ2-2	CARSSSGRGRGTGELFF	TGTGCCAGAAGCAGTAGCGGGAGAGGAAGGGGCACCGGGGAGCTGTTTTTT
.	TRBV28	.	TRBJ2-7	CASSSGVHEQYF	TGTGCCAGCAGCTCAGGGGTCCACGAGCAGTACTTC
.	TRBV29-1	TRBD1	TRBJ2-7	CSVSQGQGIGEQYF	TGCAGCGTTTCCCAGGGACAGGGGATCGGCGAGCAGTACTTC
.	TRBV2	.	TRBJ2-1	CASTLEGTSYNEQFF	TGTGCCAGCACCCTAGAAGGTACGTCCTACAATGAGCAGTTCTTC
few	TRBV4-1	.	TRBJ1-4	CASSQPTSGVSEKLFF	TGCGCCAGCAGCCAACCCACATCCGGGGTTAGCGAAAAACTGTTTTTT
.	TRBV7-9	.	TRBJ2-1	CASSSYAYNEQFF	TGTGCCAGCAGTTCTTATGCGTACAATGAGCAGTTCTTC
.	TRBV6-6	TRBD1	TRBJ1-2	CASSYTGAHGYTF	TGTGCCAGCAGTTATACAGGGGCGCATGGCTACACCTTC
.	TRBV19	.	TRBJ1-1	CASSIRRGRSTEAFF	TGTGCCAGTAGTATCCGGAGGGGACGGAGCACTGAAGCTTTCTTT
.	TRBV5-1	.	TRBJ2-1	CASSLEAAGKMFF	TGCGCCAGCAGCTTGGAGGCGGCGGGAAAAATGTTCTTC
few	TRBV10-2	TRBD1	TRBJ2-7	CASSLGQGVYEQYF	TGCGCCAGCAGTCTGGGACAGGGGGTCTACGAGCAGTACTTC
.	TRBV9	.	TRBJ1-1	CASSVVQGSVEAFF	TGTGCCAGCAGCGTAGTCCAGGGGTCCGTCGAAGCTTTCTTT
once	TRBV28	TRBD1	TRBJ1-5	CASTPWGGQQVLHNQPQHF	TGTGCCAGCACTCCTTGGGGGGGACAGCAGGTTTTACACAATCAGCCCCAGCATTTT
.	TRBV1	.	TRBJ2-3	CTSSQGMASGRPESCTDTQYF	TGCACCAGCAGCCAAGGTATGGCTAGCGGGAGGCCCGAGTCCTGCACAGATACGCAGTATTTT
.	TRBV18	TRBD1	TRBJ2-7	CASSPGGQPYEQYF	TGTGCCAGCTCACCAGGGGGACAGCCCTACGAGCAGTACTTC
.	TRBV15	TRBD1	TRBJ2-7	CATSRDRDRAAYEQYF	TGTGCCACCAGCAGAGATAGGGACAGGGCGGCCTACGAGCAGTACTTC
.	TRBV27	.	TRBJ1-4	CASSPGTPDSGEKLFF	TGTGCCAGCAGTCCCGGGACTCCGGACAGCGGTGAAAAACTGTTTTTT
.	TRBV2	TRBD1	TRBJ2-1	CASRQGPTSEQFF	TGTGCCAGTCGACAGGGACCTACAAGTGAGCAGTTCTTC
once	TRBV7-2	TRBD1	TRBJ1-2	CASSTRQGDYGYTF	TGTGCCAGCAGCACGCGACAGGGGGACTATGGCTACACCTTC
.	TRBV5-1	TRBD2	TRBJ2-2	CASSQTSGTVAGELFF	TGCGCCAGCAGCCAGACTAGCGGGACTGTTGCCGGGGAGCTGTTTTTT
.	TRBV29-1	TRBD2	TRBJ2-7	CSVEQHGRPYEQYF	TGCAGCGTTGAGCAGCACGGGAGGCCATACGAGCAGTACTTC
once	TRBV11-2	.	TRBJ1-2	CASSPGRGYTF	TGTGCCAGCAGCCCCGGTCGTGGCTACACCTTC
.	TRBV5-1	.	TRBJ1-2	CASSLETPNYGYTF	TGCGCCAGCAGCCTTGAGACACCCAACTATGGCTACACCTTC
.	TRBV11-2	.	TRBJ1-1	CASSLTGSNTEAFF	TGTGCCAGCAGCTTAACAGGATCGAACACTGAAGCTTTCTTT
.	TRBV15	TRBD2	TRBJ2-3	CATSRGGRVGDTQYF	TGTGCCACCAGCAGAGGCGGGAGGGTGGGTGATACGCAGTATTTT
.	TRBV27	.	TRBJ2-5	CASSLSPQTNQETQYF	TGTGCCAGCAGTTTATCTCCACAGACCAACCAAGAGACCCAGTACTTC
.	TRBV18	TRBD2	TRBJ2-1	CASSPQPGGFDEQFF	TGTGCCAGCTCGCCACAACCGGGGGGGTTCGATGAGCAGTTCTTC
few	TRBV2	TRBD1	TRBJ1-5	CASSAGGGDQPQHF	TGTGCCAGCAGTGCAGGAGGGGGCGATCAGCCCCAGCATTTT
few	TRBV6-1	.	TRBJ2-2	CASSGRTAINTGELFF	TGTGCCAGCAGTGGAAGGACAGCGATAAACACCGGGGAGCTGTTTTTT
.	TRBV7-2	.	TRBJ2-1	CASSFPGSEQFF	TGTGCCAGCAGCTTCCCCGGGTCGGAGCAGTTCTTC
.	TRBV27	.	TRBJ2-7	CASSILEKSHEQYF	TGTGCCAGCAGTATACTAGAAAAAAGCCACGAGCAGTACTTC
.	TRBV7-9	.	TRBJ1-2	CASSLGLTANYGYTF	TGTGCCAGCAGCTTGGGTCTCACAGCTAACTATGGCTACACCTTC
many	TRBV27	.	TRBJ2-7	CASSLAGPNYEQYF	TGTGCCAGCAGTTTAGCCGGTCCTAACTACGAGCAGTACTTC
.	TRBV15	TRBD2	TRBJ2-7	CATSRGGTSGFQEEQYF	TGTGCCACCAGCAGAGGTGGGACTAGCGGCTTCCAGGAAGAGCAGTACTTC
.	TRBV27	TRBD1	TRBJ2-3	CASSSGQQADTQYF	TGTGCCAGCAGTTCGGGACAGCAGGCAGATACGCAGTATTTT
.	TRBV6-6	TRBD1	TRBJ2-1	CASMDRGNEQFF	TGTGCCAGCATGGACAGGGGGAATGAGCAGTTCTTC
few	TRBV7-8	TRBD1	TRBJ2-7	CASSRRQGSYEQYF	TGTGCCAGCAGCCGCCGACAGGGATCCTACGAGCAGTACTTC
.	TRBV11-2	TRBD1	TRBJ2-7	CASSSRRDRLPSYEQYF	TGTGCCAGCAGCTCTAGGAGGGACAGGCTCCCCTCCTACGAGCAGTACTTC
.	TRBV7-7	TRBD1	TRBJ2-5	CASSPGQGAGETQYF	TGTGCCAGCAGCCCAGGACAGGGCGCGGGGGAGACCCAGTACTTC